The 15 T cell receptor beta chains below all came from one sample that was sequenced in a study of blood T cell repertoires in COVID-19. Assay used: immunoSEQ multiplex PCR; TCRdb lists only in-frame clones, some missing. The sample includes 130,000 to 150,000 clones, 84% seen only once; the top ten take around 5.4%. Input material: PBMCs or T cells enriched from blood (not recorded which). These receptors originate from a woman aged 45 to 65 who had been exposed to COVID-19.

This chain uses TRBV7-2 with TRBJ2-7, with 7 bases matching TRBD1. With 5 bases clipped from V and 3 bases from J, the junction kept 4 bases outside the gene matches. The CDR3 totals 13 residues. The germline V gene has CDR1 SGHTA and CDR2 FQGNSA. The CDR3 reads CASSHDRDYEQYF. The CDR3 nucleotides are TGTGCCAGCAGCCACGACAGGGACTACGAGCAGTACTTC.

The chain combines TRBV5-1 with TRBJ2-6, with D possibly matching TRBD1 (6 bases). The V and J ends lost 4 bases and 0 bases respectively, with 14 bases between them. The CDR3 contains 17 residues. Germline CDR1 SGHRS, CDR2 YFSETQ. The CDR3 sequence: CASSRTVIISGANVLTF. The CDR3 DNA follows: TGCGCCAGCAGCAGGACAGTGATTATCTCTGGGGCCAACGTCCTGACTTTC.

The gene calls are TRBV4-3 and TRBJ1-2, with D perhaps TRBD1 (6 bases). The CDR3 spans 15 residues. Trimming removed 0 bases at V and 3 bases at J, with 11 bases between. CDR1 and CDR2 (germline): LGHNA, YSLEER. Written as DNA, the CDR3 is TGCGCCAGCAGCCAAGATTCGGACAGCCACTATGGCTACACCTTC. It translates to CASSQDSDSHYGYTF.

The gene calls are TRBV9 and TRBJ1-1; D uncertain. The CDR3 consists of 15 residues. In germline, CDR1 is SGDLS, CDR2 YYNGEE. Trimming shortened V by 0 bases and J by 1 base, and 10 bases separated the two germline ends. The CDR3: CASSVAGRPNTEAFF. CDR3 coding DNA: TGTGCCAGCAGCGTAGCGGGGAGGCCGAACACTGAAGCTTTCTTT.

The gene calls are TRBV19 and TRBJ1-5, with D uncertain. There are 14 residues in the CDR3. Trimming shortened V by 1 base and J by 4 bases, and 8 bases separated the two germline ends. Germline assignment: CDR1 LNHDA and CDR2 SQIVND (reference sequence). CDR3 in DNA: TGTGCCAGTAGTATAGGTACATTAAATCAGCCCCAGCATTTT. It is translated as CASSIGTLNQPQHF.

The J gene is TRBJ1-5, the V gene TRBV27; D is undetermined. This CDR3 contains 12 residues. In germline, CDR1 is MNHEY, CDR2 SMNVEV (reference sequence). Deletions cut 3 bases from V and 4 bases from J, with 4 bases between. CDR3 nucleotides: TGTGCCAGCAGTTTTAATAATCAGCCCCAGCATTTT. The encoded protein is CASSFNNQPQHF.

V usage is TRBV2 and J usage is TRBJ2-6; the D gene is possibly TRBD2 (5 bases). Per germline, CDR1 SNHLY and CDR2 FYNNEI. The V end was cut by 3 bases, the J end by 0 bases, with 12 bases between. The CDR3 runs to 17 residues. The CDR3 DNA sequence: TGTGCCAGCAGTGAGGTTAGCGCTTCCTCTGGGGCCAACGTCCTGACTTTC. This sequence encodes CASSEVSASSGANVLTF.

The chain uses TRBV5-6 and TRBJ2-2; tentatively, D is TRBD2 (5 bases). With 5 bases removed from V and 8 bases from J, the gap between germline ends came to 19 bases. CDR1 SGHDT and CDR2 YYEEEE come from the germline V gene. This CDR3 is built from 15 residues. The DNA of the CDR3 is TGTGCCAGCAGGGACCGGACTTTTTTTGGTGGGGAGCTGTTTTTT. It specifies CASRDRTFFGGELFF.

The sample holds one count of this clone. This chain links TRBV5-1 with TRBJ2-7, with D possibly being TRBD2 (5 bases). Germline lookup yields CDR1 SGHRS and CDR2 YFSETQ. Trimming left V 0 bases short and J 3 bases short, with 10 bases between. The length of the CDR3 is 14 residues. The CDR3 loop reads CASSLGGLNYEQYF. As DNA, the CDR3 is TGCGCCAGCAGCTTGGGAGGACTGAACTACGAGCAGTACTTC. Complete variable domain (other parts from reference TRBV5-1 and TRBJ2-7): KAGVTQTPRYLIKTRGQQVTLSCSPISGHRSVSWYQQTPGQGLQFLFEYFSETQRNKGNFPGRFSGRQFSNSRSEMNVSTLELGDSALYLCASSLGGLNYEQYFGPGTRLTVT.

As to this clone: The identical CDR3 is also encoded by other nucleotide sequences in the sample. This sequence joins TRBV6-5 and TRBJ2-7; D is uncertain. The V end was cut by 1 base, the J end by 7 bases, with 5 bases between. The CDR3 totals 11 residues. Germline loops: CDR1 MNHEY, CDR2 SVGAGI. This CDR3 is CASSYYGEQYF. DNA of the CDR3: TGTGCCAGCAGTTACTACGGTGAGCAGTACTTC.

The CDR3 region has the DNA TGTGCCAGCAGCCAAGATAGGACTAGCGGGACAGATACGCAGTATTTT. It is translated as CASSQDRTSGTDTQYF. The chain joins TRBV3-1 (or the pseudogene TRBV3-2) to TRBJ2-3; 11 nucleotides line up with TRBD2. The V gene's germline CDR1 is LGHDT and CDR2 YNNKEL (reference sequence). Trimming at V came to 0 bases and at J to 3 bases, leaving 2 bases not matched to a gene. This CDR3 region has 16 residues.

The chain couples TRBV11-2 to TRBJ1-4, with D hard to call. CDR3 length equals 16 residues. Deletions cut 4 bases from V and 1 base from J, with 13 bases between. Germline V lookup: CDR1 SGHAT, CDR2 FQNNGV. The CDR3 protein is CASSSRNTRTNEKLFF. In DNA, the CDR3 is TGTGCCAGCAGCTCCAGAAACACAAGAACTAATGAAAAACTGTTTTTT.

This clone occurred once. V is TRBV10-2 and J is TRBJ1-2; TRBD1 matches at 7 bases. CDR1 and CDR2 (germline): WSHSY, SAAADI. This CDR3 has 13 residues. V trimming: 8 bases; J trimming: 5 bases; junction bases outside the gene matches: 8. In DNA, the CDR3 is TGCGCCAGCGGGGGGACAGCTAGTTATGGCTACACCTTC. It specifies CASGGTASYGYTF.

The V gene is TRBV6-1, the J gene TRBJ1-5; no clear D gene. From germline, CDR1 is MNHNS and CDR2 SASEGT. The CDR3 totals 13 residues. Trimming shortened V by 1 base and J by 7 bases, and 8 bases separated the two germline ends. CDR3 DNA sequence: TGTGCCAGCAGTGAAGGAGTCACGCAGCCCCAGCATTTT. This codes for CASSEGVTQPQHF.

The chain uses TRBV19 and TRBJ1-1, with D uncertain. The CDR3 spans 14 residues. Germline values: CDR1 LNHDA, CDR2 SQIVND (reference sequence). Deletions cut 4 bases from V and 8 bases from J, with 17 bases between. In DNA, the CDR3 is TGTGCCAGTAGTACGAGAGGAGGACGAGGGGAAGCTTTCTTT. It specifies CASSTRGGRGEAFF.